The present entry profiles one T cell receptor beta chain with its context. This clone came up once. Its antigen is unknown. Nothing much larger sits one base from this clone, and base qualities are not available. Participants in the prospective study were aged roughly 18 to 89 years, lived in approximately 26 United States geographic areas, and enrolled through a virtual design. To assign participants to cohorts, the prospective study relied on clinical history that participants themselves reported in a screening survey and a study questionnaire. Recovered participants in ImmuneRACE Cohort 3 were defined as having two consecutive negative NP/OP PCR tests, clearance from a healthcare professional, or resolution of symptoms. Mobile phlebotomists in the prospective study collected whole blood, serum and a nasopharyngeal or oropharyngeal swab from every participant. Over a 2-month period, participants in the prospective study had the option of providing additional blood draws and questionnaires. Prospective study blood samples were shipped either frozen or at room temperature before DNA extraction.

This entry is derived from a study of blood T cell repertoires in COVID-19 (TCRdb year 2020). Background for the entire study: Samples from collaborators originated in the United States, Italy and Spain and spanned both the acute and convalescent phases of COVID-19. The material from the prospective study consisted of cDNA or gDNA derived from T cells, B-cell-depleted T cells, or PBMCs. Sample metadata almost always included a de-identified subject ID, COVID-19 status, age in years and sex. Where available, HLA class I and class II types were taken from metadata supplied by the sample provider and were not determined by assay-based typing. Samples came from the ongoing ImmuneRACE study (first 160 participants) plus 1,254 subjects from 6 global collaborators. Deeply sampled blood TCRbeta repertoires from subjects exposed to, actively infected with, or recovered from COVID-19 were included in the dataset. The repertoires were released in a freely available public database intended as a resource for research on the immune response to SARS-CoV-2.

The immunoSEQ Assay, a bias-controlled multiplex PCR, was used to amplify TCRbeta CDR3 regions from genomic DNA. As for how the authors treated the data: The number of nucleated cells in each sample was estimated by amplification of reference gene primers within the assay. To quantify the absolute abundance of each unique TCRbeta CDR3 rearrangement, sequence reads were collapsed and filtered. Productive Simpson clonality was computed per sample as the square root of Simpson's diversity index over productive rearrangements. TCRdb obtained this table from immuneACCESS and retained in-frame rearrangements with V and J assigned. These tables miss some clones; where compared with another copy, unresolved V genes account for less than half of the shortfall, and the remainder is unexplained. The V and J calls and clone size are taken from that table; D and trimming were inferred from the DNA. The table for this sample lists under 500,000 clones; around 89% of them were counted only once. The ten largest clones take up 0.9% to 1.2% of the sample.

Broader findings and caveats from the paper: How much clinical and demographic metadata was included differed by source and by participant, and the metadata was provided uncurated.

Sequences ENHRY (CDR1) and SYGVKD (CDR2) are obtained from the germline V gene. Measured from the cysteine to the phenylalanine, the CDR3 is 18 residues long. The DNA shown is the 54-base CDR3, in frame from base 1. The germline V and J ends show losses of 0 bases and 1 base respectively, and no gene match explains 9 bases of the junction. The chain joins TRBV10-3 to TRBJ2-1, with 7 junctional bases fitting TRBD1. The sequenced sample consisted of PBMCs or T cells enriched from blood (not recorded which). This TCR came from a man aged 30 to 39 who had recovered from COVID-19. The sequenced DNA: TGTGCCATCAGTGAGTCGTTTCAGGGGGTCAGATCCTACAATGAGCAGTTCTTC. Its translation reads: CAISESFQGVRSYNEQFF.